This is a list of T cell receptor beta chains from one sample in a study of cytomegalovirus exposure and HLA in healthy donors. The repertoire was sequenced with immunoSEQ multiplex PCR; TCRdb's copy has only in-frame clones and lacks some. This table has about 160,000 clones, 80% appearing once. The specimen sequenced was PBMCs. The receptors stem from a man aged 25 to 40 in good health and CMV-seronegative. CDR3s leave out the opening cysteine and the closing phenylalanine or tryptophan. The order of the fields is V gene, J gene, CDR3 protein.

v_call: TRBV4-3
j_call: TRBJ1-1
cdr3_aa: ASSHFSKNTEAF

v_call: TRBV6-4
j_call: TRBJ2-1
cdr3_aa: ASSDFSGREQF

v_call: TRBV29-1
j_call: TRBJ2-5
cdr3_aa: SGTGGAETQY

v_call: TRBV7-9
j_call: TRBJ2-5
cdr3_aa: ASSRLTGARETQY

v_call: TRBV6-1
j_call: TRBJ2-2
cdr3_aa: ARTGSGGWTGELF

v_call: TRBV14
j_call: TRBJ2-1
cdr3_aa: ASSQLAGPPYNEQF

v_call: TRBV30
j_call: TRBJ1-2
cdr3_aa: AWSLLRGGYT

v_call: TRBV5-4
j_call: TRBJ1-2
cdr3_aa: ASSPRDRDIGYGYT

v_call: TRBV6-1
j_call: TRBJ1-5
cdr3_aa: ATAVVAHQPQH

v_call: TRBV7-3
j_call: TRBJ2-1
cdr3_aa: ASSPQGAVYLNEQF

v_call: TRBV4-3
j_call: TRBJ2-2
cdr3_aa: ASSPAGAANTGELF

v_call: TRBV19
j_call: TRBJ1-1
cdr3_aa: ASNENSPANTEAF

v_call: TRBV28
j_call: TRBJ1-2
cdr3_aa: ASSLPPTGTYGYT

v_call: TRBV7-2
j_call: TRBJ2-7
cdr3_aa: ASSLALAGAYEQY

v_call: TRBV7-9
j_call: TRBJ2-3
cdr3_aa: ASSPGGLTDTQY

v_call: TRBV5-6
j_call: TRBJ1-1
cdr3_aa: ASSARDRGLYTEAF

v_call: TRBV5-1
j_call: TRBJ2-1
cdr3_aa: ASSKQEPYNEQF

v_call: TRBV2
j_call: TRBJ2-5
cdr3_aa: ASKGRGAGETQY

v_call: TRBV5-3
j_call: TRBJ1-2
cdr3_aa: ARSLVGQSTYGYT

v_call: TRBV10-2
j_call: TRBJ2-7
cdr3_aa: ASREIGTYEQY

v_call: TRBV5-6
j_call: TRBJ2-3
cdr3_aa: ASSRRDTQY

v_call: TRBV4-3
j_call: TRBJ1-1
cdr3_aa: ASSRARGQANTEAF

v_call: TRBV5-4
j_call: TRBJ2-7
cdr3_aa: ASSPRLAGVGEQY

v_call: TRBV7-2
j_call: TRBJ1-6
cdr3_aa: ASSGRQGADSPLH

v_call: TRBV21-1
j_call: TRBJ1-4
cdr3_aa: ASSQDEVRGEKLF

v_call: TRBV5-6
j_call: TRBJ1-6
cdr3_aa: ASSLLGKPGNSPLH

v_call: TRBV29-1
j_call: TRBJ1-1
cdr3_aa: SVDTGAANTEAF

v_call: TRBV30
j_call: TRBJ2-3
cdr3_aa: AWTSGGLTDTQY

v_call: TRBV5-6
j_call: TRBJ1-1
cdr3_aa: ASCQGVATPEGQKAF

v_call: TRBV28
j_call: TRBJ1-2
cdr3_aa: ASSLLGIRQGANGYT

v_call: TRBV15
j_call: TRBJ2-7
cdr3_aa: ATRAGGGLEQY

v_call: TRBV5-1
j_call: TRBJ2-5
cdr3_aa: ASSADSQETQY

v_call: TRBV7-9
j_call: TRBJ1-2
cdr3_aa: ASSPETGNYGYT

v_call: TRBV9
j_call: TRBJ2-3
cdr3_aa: ASNSNQGGTDTQY

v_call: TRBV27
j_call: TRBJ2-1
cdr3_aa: ASRDGRDNNEQF

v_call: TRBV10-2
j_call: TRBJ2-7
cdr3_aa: ASRGQGDYEQY

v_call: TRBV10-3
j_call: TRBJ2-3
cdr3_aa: AISAPGQVSDTQY

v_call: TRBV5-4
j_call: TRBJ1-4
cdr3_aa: ASSRGRATNEKLF

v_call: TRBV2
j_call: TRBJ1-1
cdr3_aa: ASSDHSLYTEAF

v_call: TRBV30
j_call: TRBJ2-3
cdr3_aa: AWSLAGGTDTQY

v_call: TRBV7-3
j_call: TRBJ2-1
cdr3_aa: ASSLKRGEYNEQF

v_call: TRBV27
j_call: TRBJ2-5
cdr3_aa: ASSERKAGGRGETQY

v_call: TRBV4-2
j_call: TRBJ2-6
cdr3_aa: ASSPLQGAGYPGANVLT

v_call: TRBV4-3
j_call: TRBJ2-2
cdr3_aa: ASSQELGRVLF

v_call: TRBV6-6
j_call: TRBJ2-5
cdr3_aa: ASSQDREWETQY

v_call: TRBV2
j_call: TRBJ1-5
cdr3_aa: ATSRAGGADQPQH

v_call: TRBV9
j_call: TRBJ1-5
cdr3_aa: ASSVGGLVYQPQH

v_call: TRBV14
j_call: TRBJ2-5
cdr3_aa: ASSQFPGGFQETQY

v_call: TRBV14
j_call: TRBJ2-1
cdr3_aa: ASSGTSGIDEQF